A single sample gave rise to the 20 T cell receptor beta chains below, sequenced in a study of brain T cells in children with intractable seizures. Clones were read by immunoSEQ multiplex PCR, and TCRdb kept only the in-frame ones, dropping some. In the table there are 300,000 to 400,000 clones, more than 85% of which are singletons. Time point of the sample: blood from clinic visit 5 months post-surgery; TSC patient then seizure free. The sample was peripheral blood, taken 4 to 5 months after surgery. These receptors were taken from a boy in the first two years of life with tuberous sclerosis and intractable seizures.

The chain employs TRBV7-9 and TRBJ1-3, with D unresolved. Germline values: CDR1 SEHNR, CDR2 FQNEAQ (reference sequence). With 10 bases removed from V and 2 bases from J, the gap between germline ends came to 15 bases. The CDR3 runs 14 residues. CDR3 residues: CATAPGGPGNTIYF. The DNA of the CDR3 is TGTGCCACCGCACCGGGCGGCCCTGGAAACACCATATATTTT.

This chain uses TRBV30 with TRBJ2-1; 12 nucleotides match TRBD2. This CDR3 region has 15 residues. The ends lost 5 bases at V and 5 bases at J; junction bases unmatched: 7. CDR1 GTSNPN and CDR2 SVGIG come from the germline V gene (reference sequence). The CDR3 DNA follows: TGTGCCTGGGCTATTCTAGCGGGAGGGGACAATGAGCAGTTCTTC. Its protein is CAWAILAGGDNEQFF.

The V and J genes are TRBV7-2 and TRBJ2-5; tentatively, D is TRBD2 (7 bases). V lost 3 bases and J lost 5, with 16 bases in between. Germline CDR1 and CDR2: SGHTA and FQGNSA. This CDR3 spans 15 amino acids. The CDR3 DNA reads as TGTGCCAGCAGCTTCCTGAGGGGGGGGCTCGAGACCCAGTACTTC. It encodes CASSFLRGGLETQYF.

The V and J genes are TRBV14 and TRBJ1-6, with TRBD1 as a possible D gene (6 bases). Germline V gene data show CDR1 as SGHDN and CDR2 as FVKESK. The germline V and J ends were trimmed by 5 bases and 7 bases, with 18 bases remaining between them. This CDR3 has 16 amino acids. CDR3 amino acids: CASSEQNHRENSPLHF. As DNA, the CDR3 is TGTGCCAGCAGCGAACAGAACCACAGGGAAAATTCACCCCTCCACTTT.

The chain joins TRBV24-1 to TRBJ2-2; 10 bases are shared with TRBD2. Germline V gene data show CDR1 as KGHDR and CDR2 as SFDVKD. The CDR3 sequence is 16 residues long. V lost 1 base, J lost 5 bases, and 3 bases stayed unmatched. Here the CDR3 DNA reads TGTGCCACCAGTGATTTAGCGGGAGGGCCGACCGGGGAGCTGTTTTTT. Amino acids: CATSDLAGGPTGELFF.

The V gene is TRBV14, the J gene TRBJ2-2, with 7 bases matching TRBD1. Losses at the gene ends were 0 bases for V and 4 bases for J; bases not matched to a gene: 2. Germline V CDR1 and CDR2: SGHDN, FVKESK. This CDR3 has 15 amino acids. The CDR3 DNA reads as TGTGCCAGCAGCCAAGAGGGGACAGTCACCGGGGAGCTGTTTTTT. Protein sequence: CASSQEGTVTGELFF.

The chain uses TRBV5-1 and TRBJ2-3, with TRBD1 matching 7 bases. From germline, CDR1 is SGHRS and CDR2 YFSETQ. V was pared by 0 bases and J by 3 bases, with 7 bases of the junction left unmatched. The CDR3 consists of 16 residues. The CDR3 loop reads CASSLGTGQGTDTQYF. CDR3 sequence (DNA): TGCGCCAGCAGCTTGGGGACAGGTCAAGGGACAGATACGCAGTATTTT.

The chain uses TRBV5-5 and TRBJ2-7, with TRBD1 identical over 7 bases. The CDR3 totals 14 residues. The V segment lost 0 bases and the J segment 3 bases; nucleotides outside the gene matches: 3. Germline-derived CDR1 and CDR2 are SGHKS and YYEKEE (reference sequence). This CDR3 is CASSLGQGNYEQYF. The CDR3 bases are TGTGCCAGCAGCTTGGGACAGGGAAACTACGAGCAGTACTTC.

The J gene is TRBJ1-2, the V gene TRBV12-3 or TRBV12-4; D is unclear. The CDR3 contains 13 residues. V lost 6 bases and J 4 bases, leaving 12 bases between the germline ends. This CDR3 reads CASRPPGSYGYTF. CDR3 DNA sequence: TGTGCCAGCAGACCACCCGGCAGCTATGGCTACACCTTC.

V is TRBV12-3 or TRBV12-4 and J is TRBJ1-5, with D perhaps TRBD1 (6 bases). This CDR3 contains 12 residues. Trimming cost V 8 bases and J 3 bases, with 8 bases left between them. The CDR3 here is CASSGANQPQHF. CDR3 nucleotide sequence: TGTGCCAGCTCGGGGGCCAATCAGCCCCAGCATTTT.

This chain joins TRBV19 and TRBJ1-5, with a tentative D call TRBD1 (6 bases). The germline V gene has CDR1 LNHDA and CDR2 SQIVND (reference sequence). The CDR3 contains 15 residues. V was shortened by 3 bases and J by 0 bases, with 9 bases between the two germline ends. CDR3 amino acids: CASSIGQTSNQPQHF. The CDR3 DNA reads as TGTGCCAGTAGTATCGGACAGACTAGCAATCAGCCCCAGCATTTT.

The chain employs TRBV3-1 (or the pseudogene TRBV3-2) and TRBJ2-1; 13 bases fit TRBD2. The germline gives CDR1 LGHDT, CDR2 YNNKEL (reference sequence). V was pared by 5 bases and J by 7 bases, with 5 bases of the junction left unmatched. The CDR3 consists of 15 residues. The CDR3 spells CASSTTSGRENEQFF. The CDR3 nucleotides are TGTGCCAGCAGCACCACTAGCGGGAGGGAAAATGAGCAGTTCTTC.

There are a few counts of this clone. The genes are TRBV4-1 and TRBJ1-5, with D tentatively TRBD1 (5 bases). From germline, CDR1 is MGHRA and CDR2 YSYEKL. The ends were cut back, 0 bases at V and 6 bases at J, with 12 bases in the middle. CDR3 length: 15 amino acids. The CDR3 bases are TGCGCCAGCAGCCAAGACCCCAGGGCGGGTCAGCCCCAGCATTTT. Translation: CASSQDPRAGQPQHF.

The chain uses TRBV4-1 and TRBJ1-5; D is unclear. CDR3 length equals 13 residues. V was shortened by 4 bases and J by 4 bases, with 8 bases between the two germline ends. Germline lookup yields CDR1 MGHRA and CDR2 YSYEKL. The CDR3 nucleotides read TGCGCCAGCAGCCCGTCGGGTAATCAGCCCCAGCATTTT. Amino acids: CASSPSGNQPQHF.

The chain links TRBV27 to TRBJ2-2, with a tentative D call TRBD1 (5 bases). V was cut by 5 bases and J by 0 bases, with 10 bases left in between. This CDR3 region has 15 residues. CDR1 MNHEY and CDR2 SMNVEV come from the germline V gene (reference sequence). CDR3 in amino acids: CASSPDRTNTGELFF. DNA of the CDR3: TGTGCCAGCAGTCCTGACAGAACGAACACCGGGGAGCTGTTTTTT.

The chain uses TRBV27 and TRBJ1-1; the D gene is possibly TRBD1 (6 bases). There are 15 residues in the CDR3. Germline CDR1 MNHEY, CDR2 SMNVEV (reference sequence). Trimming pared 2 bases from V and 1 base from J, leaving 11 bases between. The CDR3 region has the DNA TGTGCCAGCAGTTTAGCCGGACAGCCGAACACTGAAGCTTTCTTT. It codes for CASSLAGQPNTEAFF.

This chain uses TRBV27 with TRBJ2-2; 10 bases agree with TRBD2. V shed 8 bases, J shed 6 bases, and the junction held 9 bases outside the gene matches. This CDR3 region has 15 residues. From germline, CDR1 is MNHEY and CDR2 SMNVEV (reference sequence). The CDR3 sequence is CASATSGGAPGELFF. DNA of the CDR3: TGTGCCAGCGCGACGAGCGGGGGGGCCCCCGGGGAGCTGTTTTTT.

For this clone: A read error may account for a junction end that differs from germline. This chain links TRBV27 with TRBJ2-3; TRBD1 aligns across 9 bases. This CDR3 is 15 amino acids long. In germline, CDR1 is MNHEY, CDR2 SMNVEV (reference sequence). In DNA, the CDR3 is TGTGCCAGCAGTTTGTTGGACAGGGGCACAGGTACGCAGTATTTT. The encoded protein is CASSLLDRGTGTQYF.

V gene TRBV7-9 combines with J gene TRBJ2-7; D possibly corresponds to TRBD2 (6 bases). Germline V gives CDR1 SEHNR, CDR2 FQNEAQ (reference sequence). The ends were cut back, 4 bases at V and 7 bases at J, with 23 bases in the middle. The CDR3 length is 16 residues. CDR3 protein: CASSSRRGRDADEQYF. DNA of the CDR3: TGTGCCAGCAGCTCCAGGAGGGGTCGGGACGCGGATGAGCAGTACTTC. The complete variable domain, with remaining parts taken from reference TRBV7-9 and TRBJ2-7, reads DTGVSQNPRHKITKRGQNVTFRCDPISEHNRLYWYRQTLGQGPEFLTYFQNEAQLEKSRLLSDRFSAERPKGSFSTLEIQRTEQGDSAMYLCASSSRRGRDADEQYFGPGTRLTVT.

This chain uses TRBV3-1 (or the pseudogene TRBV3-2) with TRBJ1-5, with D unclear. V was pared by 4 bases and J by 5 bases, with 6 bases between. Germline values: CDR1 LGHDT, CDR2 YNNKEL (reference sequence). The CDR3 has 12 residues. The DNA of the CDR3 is TGTGCCAGCAGCCCAGGAGATCAGCCCCAGCATTTT. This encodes CASSPGDQPQHF.